The 5 T cell receptor beta chains below all came from one sample that was sequenced in a study of response to subunit inactivated influenza vaccine. TCRdb re-derived calls from the RT-PCR reads in MiXCR, one entry per CDR3 protein. Of about 620,000 distinct CDR3 sequences listed, approximately 10% are singletons. This same sample was also taken into another study, of T cells expressing NK-cell markers. That report adds: The cDNA for TCR beta came from 5'RACE template switching with UMIs.

The source was PBMCs from blood, collected on the day of vaccination. The receptors come from a man aged 45 to 65 who received an inactivated influenza vaccine.

This clonotype was seen a handful of times. This sequence joins TRBV27 and TRBJ2-3, with D possibly matching TRBD2 (6 bases). Trimming cost V 5 bases and J 0 bases, with 12 bases left between them. Germline V lookup: CDR1 MNHEY, CDR2 SMNVEV (reference sequence). The CDR3 has 15 amino acids. CDR3 bases: TGTGCCAGCAGTCCCTCAGGGACTAGCACAGATACGCAGTATTTT. Translation gives CASSPSGTSTDTQYF.

The chain is built from TRBV7-2 and TRBJ2-2; TRBD2 agrees at 7 bases. This CDR3 has 16 residues. Germline values: CDR1 SGHTA, CDR2 FQGNSA. V gave up 6 bases and J gave up 6 bases; unmatched junction bases: 13. CDR3 coding DNA: TGTGCCAGCAGTCGCTCGGGGGGAGTTAAGGCCGGGGAGCTGTTTTTT. Translation gives CASSRSGGVKAGELFF.

The chain couples TRBV2 to TRBJ2-7; 10 bases agree with TRBD1. The CDR3 is 16 amino acids. Germline loops: CDR1 SNHLY, CDR2 FYNNEI. The ends lost 6 bases at V and 3 bases at J; junction bases unmatched: 11. CDR3 in DNA: TGTGCCAGCAGCGGATTGCGGGACAGGGGAATCTACGAGCAGTACTTC. Translated: CASSGLRDRGIYEQYF. The full variable domain, rest sourced from reference TRBV2 and TRBJ2-7, is EPEVTQTPSHQVTQMGQEVILRCVPISNHLYFYWYRQILGQKVEFLVSFYNNEISEKSEIFDDQFSVERPDGSNFTLKIRSTKLEDSAMYFCASSGLRDRGIYEQYFGPGTRLTVT.

This clonotype has just a few counts. The CDR3 region has the DNA TGTGCCAGTAGTACCCTAGCGGGGGGCTATGAGCAGTTCTTC. It translates to CASSTLAGGYEQFF. The V and J genes are TRBV19 and TRBJ2-1; 11 nucleotides agree with TRBD2. Germline V gene sequence: CDR1 LNHDA, CDR2 SQIVND (reference sequence). The junction had 4 bases not matched to a gene; V was cut back by 4 bases and J by 8 bases. This CDR3 contains 14 residues.

This clonotype was detected only a few times. The rearrangement uses TRBV6-1 and TRBJ1-2; 7 positions agree with TRBD1. The CDR3 is 14 residues long. The V gene's germline CDR1 is MNHNS and CDR2 SASEGT. The trim removed 5 bases at V and 6 bases at J, leaving 9 bases unmatched. Written as DNA, the CDR3 is TGTGCCAGCAGTCCGATGACAGGGATTGATGGCTACACCTTC. It translates to CASSPMTGIDGYTF.